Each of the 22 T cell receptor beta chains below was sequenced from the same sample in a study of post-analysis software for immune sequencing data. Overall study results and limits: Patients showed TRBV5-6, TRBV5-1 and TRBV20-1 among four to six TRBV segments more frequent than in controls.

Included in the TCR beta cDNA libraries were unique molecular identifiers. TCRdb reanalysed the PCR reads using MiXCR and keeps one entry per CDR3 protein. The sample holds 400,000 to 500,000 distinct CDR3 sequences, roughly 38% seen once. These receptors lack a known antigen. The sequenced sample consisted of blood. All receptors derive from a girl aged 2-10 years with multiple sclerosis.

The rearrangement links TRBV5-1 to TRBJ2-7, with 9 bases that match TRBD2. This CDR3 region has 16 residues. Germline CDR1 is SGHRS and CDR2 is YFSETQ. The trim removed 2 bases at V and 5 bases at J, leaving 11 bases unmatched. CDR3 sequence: CASSFSRAGGHHEQYF. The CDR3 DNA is TGCGCCAGCAGCTTCTCGCGAGCGGGGGGCCACCACGAGCAGTACTTC.

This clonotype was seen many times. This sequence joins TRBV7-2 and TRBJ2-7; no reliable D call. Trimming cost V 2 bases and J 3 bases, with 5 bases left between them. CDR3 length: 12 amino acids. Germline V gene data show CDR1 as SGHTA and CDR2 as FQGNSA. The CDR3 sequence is CASSLLNYEQYF. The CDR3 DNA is TGTGCCAGCAGCTTACTGAACTACGAGCAGTACTTC.

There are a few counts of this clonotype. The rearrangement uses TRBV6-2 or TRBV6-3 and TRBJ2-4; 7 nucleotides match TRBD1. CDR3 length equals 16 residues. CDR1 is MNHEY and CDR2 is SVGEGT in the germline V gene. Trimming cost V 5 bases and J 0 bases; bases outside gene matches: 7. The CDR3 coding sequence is TGTGCCAGCAGTCAGACAGGGACCCTAGCCAAAAACATTCAGTACTTC. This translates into CASSQTGTLAKNIQYF.

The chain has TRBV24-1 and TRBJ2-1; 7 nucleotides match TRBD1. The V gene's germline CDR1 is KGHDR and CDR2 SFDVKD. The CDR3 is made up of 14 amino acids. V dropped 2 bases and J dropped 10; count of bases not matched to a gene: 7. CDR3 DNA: TGTGCCACCAGTGATTCCGGGACAGTCTTCGAGCAGTTCTTC. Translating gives CATSDSGTVFEQFF.

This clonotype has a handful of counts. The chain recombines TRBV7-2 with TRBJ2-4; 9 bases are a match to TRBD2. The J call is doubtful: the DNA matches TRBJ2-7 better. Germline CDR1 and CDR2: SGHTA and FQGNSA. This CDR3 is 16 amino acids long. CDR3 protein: CASSLGGSSGRYEQYF. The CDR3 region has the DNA TGTGCCAGCAGCTTAGGAGGAAGTAGCGGGAGATACGAGCAGTACTTC.

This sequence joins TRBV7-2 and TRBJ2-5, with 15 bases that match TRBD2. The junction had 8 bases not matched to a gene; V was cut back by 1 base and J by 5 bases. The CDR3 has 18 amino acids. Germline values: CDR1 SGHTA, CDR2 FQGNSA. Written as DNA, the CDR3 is TGTGCCAGCAGCTTAGGTGGACTAGCGGGAGGGTTTTTTGAGACCCAGTACTTC. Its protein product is CASSLGGLAGGFFETQYF.

The CDR3 reads CASSLAPDHQETQYF. The CDR3 DNA reads TGCGCCAGCAGCTTGGCACCGGACCACCAAGAGACCCAGTACTTC. The V gene is TRBV5-1, the J gene TRBJ2-5, with D unclear. V was shortened by 0 bases and J by 0 bases, with 9 bases between the two germline ends. Per the germline V gene, CDR1 is SGHRS and CDR2 is YFSETQ. The CDR3 has 15 amino acids.

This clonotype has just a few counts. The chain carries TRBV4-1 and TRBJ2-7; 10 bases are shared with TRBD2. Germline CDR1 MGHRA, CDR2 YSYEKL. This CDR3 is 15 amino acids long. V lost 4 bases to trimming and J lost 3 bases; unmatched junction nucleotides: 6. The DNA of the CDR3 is TGCGCCAGCAGCCCTGTACCTAGCGGGAGCTACGAGCAGTACTTC. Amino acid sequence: CASSPVPSGSYEQYF.

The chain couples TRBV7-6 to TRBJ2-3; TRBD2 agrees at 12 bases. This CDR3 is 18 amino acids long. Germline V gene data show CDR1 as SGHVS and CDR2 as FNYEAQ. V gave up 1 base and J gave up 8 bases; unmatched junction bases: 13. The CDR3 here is CASSLVFMSTSGGGTQYF. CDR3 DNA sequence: TGTGCCAGCAGCTTAGTGTTTATGTCGACTAGCGGGGGTGGTACGCAGTATTTT.

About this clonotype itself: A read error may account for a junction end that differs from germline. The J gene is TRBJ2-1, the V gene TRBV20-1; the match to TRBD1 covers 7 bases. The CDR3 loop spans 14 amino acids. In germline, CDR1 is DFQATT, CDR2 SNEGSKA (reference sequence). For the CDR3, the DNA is TGCAGTGCTAACCGGGACAGTGAGTACAATGAACAGTTCTTC. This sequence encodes CSANRDSEYNEQFF.

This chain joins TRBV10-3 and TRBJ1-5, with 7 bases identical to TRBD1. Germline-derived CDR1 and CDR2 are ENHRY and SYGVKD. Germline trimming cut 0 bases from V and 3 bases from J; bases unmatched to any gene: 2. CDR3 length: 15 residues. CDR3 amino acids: CAISESTGINQPQHF. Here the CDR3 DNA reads TGTGCCATCAGTGAGTCGACAGGGATCAATCAGCCCCAGCATTTT.

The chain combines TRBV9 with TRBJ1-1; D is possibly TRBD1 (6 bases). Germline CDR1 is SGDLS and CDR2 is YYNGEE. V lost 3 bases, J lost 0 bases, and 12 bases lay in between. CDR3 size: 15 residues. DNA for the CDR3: TGTGCCAGCAGCGCCACGGGACACTTGAACACTGAAGCTTTCTTT. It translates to CASSATGHLNTEAFF.

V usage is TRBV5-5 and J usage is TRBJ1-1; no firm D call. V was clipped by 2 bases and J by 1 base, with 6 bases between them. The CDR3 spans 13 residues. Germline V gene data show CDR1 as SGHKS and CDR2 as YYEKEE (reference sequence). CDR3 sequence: CASSFQSNTEAFF. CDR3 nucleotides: TGTGCCAGCAGCTTTCAATCGAACACTGAAGCTTTCTTT.

For the CDR3, the DNA is TGCGCCAGCAGCCCTGGGGTAGCGGGGGCCCGCACAGATACGCAGTATTTT. Its translation is CASSPGVAGARTDTQYF. This chain joins TRBV4-1 and TRBJ2-3, with TRBD2 identical over 9 bases. The CDR3 runs 17 residues. The V gene end was trimmed by 4 bases and the J gene end by 1 base; junction bases not matched to a gene: 9. Germline CDR1 MGHRA, CDR2 YSYEKL.

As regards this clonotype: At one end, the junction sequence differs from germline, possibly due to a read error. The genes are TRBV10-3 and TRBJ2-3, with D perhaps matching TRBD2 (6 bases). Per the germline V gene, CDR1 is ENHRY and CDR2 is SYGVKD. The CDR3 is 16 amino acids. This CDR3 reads CAISDPTSEVTGTQYF. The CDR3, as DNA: TGTGCCATCAGTGATCCGACTAGTGAGGTTACAGGTACGCAGTATTTT.

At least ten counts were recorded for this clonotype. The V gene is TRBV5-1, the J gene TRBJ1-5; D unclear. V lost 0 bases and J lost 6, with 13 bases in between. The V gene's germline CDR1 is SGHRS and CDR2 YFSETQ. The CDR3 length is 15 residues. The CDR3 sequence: CASSLAPGFGQPQHF. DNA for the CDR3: TGCGCCAGCAGCTTGGCCCCGGGGTTCGGTCAGCCCCAGCATTTT.

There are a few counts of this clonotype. CDR3 protein: CASSQVLTEVAKNIQYF. CDR3 bases: TGTGCCAGCAGCCAAGTTCTAACGGAGGTAGCCAAAAACATTCAGTACTTC. The chain combines TRBV4-2 with TRBJ2-4; a possible D gene is TRBD2 (5 bases). From germline, CDR1 is LGHNA and CDR2 YNFKEQ. Trimming took off 1 base at V and 0 bases at J, with 13 bases between the two ends. CDR3 length equals 17 residues.

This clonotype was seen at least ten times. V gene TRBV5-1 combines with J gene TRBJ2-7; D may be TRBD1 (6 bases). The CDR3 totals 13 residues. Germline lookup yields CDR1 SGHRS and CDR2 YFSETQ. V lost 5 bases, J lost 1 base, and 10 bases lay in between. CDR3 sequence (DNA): TGCGCCAGCAGTTGGCAGGGGTCCTACGAGCAGTACTTC. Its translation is CASSWQGSYEQYF.

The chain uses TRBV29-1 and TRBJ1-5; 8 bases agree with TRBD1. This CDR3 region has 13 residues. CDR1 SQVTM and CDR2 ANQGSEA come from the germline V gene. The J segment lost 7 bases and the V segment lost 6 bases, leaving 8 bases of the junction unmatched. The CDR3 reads CSVAGQGEQPQHF. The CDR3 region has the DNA TGCAGCGTGGCCGGACAGGGAGAGCAGCCCCAGCATTTT. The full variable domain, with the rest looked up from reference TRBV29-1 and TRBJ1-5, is SAVISQKPSRDICQRGTSLTIQCQVDSQVTMMFWYRQQPGQSLTLIATANQGSEATYESGFVIDKFPISRPNLTFSTLTVSNMSPEDSSIYLCSVAGQGEQPQHFGDGTRLSIL.

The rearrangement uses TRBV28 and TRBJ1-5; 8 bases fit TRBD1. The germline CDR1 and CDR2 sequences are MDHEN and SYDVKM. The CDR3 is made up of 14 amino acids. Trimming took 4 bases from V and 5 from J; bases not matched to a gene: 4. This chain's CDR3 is CASSSGQGYQPQHF. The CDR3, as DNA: TGTGCCAGCAGTTCAGGACAGGGTTATCAGCCCCAGCATTTT.

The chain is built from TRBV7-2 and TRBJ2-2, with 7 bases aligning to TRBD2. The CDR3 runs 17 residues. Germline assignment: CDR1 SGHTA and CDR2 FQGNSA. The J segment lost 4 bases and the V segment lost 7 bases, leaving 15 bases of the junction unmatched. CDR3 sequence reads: CASTLAASGTATGELFF. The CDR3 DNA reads TGTGCCAGCACCCTCGCTGCCAGCGGGACTGCCACCGGGGAGCTGTTTTTT.

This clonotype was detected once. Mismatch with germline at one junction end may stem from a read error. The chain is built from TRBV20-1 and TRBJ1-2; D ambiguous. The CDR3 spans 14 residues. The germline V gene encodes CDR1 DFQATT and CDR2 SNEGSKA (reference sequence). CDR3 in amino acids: CSARNKEISRGHTF. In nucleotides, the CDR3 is TGCAGTGCTAGAAATAAGGAGATATCCCGTGGCCACACCTTC.